This T cell receptor (beta chain) was recorded in a study of T cell clonotyping in hematopoietic cell transplantation. Of note for this clone: As yet, its antigen is unknown.

Findings of the study overall: Recipient TCR diversity dropped after transplant; expanded clonotypes rose from day 30 to 180.

The assay was immunoSEQ multiplex PCR, and TCRdb's table has in-frame clones only and misses some. The sample lists nearly 70,000 clones, roughly 93% occurring once. Trimming removed 8 bases from V and 7 bases from J, with 11 bases in between. Germline V lookup: CDR1 MNHNS, CDR2 SASEGT. CDR3 length: 11 residues. The sequence was obtained from a man aged 50 or older in good health. Some clones in this sample may be carry-over from other donors' samples. The chain couples TRBV6-1 to TRBJ1-2; unclear D gene. The specimen was peripheral blood mononuclear cells. CDR3 in amino acids: CASEREVGYTF. In DNA form, the CDR3 reads TGTGCCAGCGAAAGGGAAGTTGGCTACACCTTC.